This TCR beta chain emerged from a study of T cells after yellow fever vaccination (dated by TCRdb to about 2019). Regarding the research as a whole: The SMART-Seq v4 Ultra Low Input RNA kit was used to prepare libraries from fractions with low cell numbers. Blood samples were taken at several timepoints before and after primary and secondary immunization, and bulk PBMC replicates and cell subsets were isolated. To follow T-cell clones before and after primary and booster YFV17D yellow fever vaccination, bulk TCR alpha and beta repertoires were sequenced over time. Two healthy male donors made up the cohort, one aged 18 to 29 years and the other aged 30 to 40 years. Results and caveats for the whole study, not just this receptor: Computational filtering was needed because FACS-sorted repertoires could contain abundant contaminating clonotypes from the bulk population. Most clones expanded after primary vaccination were re-detected after the booster (just under 97% of CD4 and around 88% of CD8), suggesting broad memory maintenance. The secondary T-cell response was weaker than the primary response but faster, peaking on day 5 instead of day 15. Because only a couple of donors were included in the study, the extent to which the findings can be generalized is limited. A small fraction of clonotypes appeared in both the CD4 and CD8 compartments, likely as a result of convergent recombination.

The sample holds a few counts of this clonotype. Its antigen is unknown. Per-base qualities were not stored, and no clone one base away is much larger. TCR cDNA was made using 5'RACE template switching, a step that added a universal primer site and unique molecular identifiers. Priming of cDNA synthesis was performed from both the TCR alpha and TCR beta constant segments. Two PCR steps were used to amplify libraries, with sample barcodes and sequencing adapters being added in the second step. Sequencing of the libraries was done on either Illumina HiSeq 2500 (2x100 bp) or NovaSeq (2x150 bp). The authors' analysis ran thus. Reads were demultiplexed and collapsed into UMI consensus sequences with MIGEC, and V(D)J alignment was performed with MiXCR. Clonotypes responding to the vaccine were identified with edgeR on replicate PBMC samples, with the criteria of FDR below 0.01 and a log2 fold change above 5 up to day 15. Each bulk clonotype was labeled CD4 or CD8 based on which sequenced repertoire, CD4 or CD8, contained the clonotype at higher abundance. TCRdb took the public reads, trimmed them with fastp at Q25, ran MiXCR for clone calling and kept in-frame beta chains. Rows merge per CDR3 protein into single entries with the most common DNA and genes. The authors' filters were not applied to this entry. This sample gives about 300,000 distinct CDR3 sequences in total; around 7% of them show up just once. Roughly a sixth of the sample lies in the top ten.

Per the germline V gene, SGHAT is the CDR1 and FQNNGV is the CDR2. From the cysteine through the phenylalanine, the CDR3 covers 15 amino acids. The sequence is cut down to CDR3 DNA, 45 bases in frame from base 1. Trimmed from V: 4 bases; trimmed from J: 6 bases; junction bases lacking a gene match: 8. The label giving this sample's treatment or condition can be read as: live attenuated yellow fever vaccine strain. Two biological replicates of bulk PBMCs were collected at each blood-draw timepoint. A standard Ficoll-Paque protocol was used to isolate PBMCs from peripheral blood. RNA was extracted with TriZol from bulk PBMCs, CD4 and CD8 fractions, and dextramer-positive and dextramer-negative fractions.

The chain is assembled from TRBV11-2 and TRBJ2-1, with TRBD1 identical over 8 junction bases. The source was PBMCs, collected approximately 40 days after the first yellow fever vaccination. The TCR sequence derives from a man younger than 30 who received the YFV17D yellow fever vaccine. The CDR3 reads CASSSRTGTGNEQFF. The nucleotide sequence is TGTGCCAGCAGCTCCCGGACAGGGACGGGCAATGAGCAGTTCTTC. Joined to the reference TRBV11-2 and TRBJ2-1 proteins, this CDR3 gives the full variable domain: EAGVAQSPRYKIIEKRQSVAFWCNPISGHATLYWYQQILGQGPKLLIQFQNNGVVDDSQLPKDRFSAERLKGVDSTLKIQPAKLEDSAVYLCASSSRTGTGNEQFFGPGTRLTVL.